These T cell receptor beta chains were read from a single sample in a study of long-term antiretroviral therapy in people with HIV. The repertoire was sequenced with immunoSEQ multiplex PCR; TCRdb's copy has only in-frame clones and lacks some. There are roughly 29,000 clones in the sample; over 75% occur only once, and around 8.3% lies in the top ten. The sequenced sample was unsorted PBMCs, obtained 3 years after starting antiretroviral therapy. The receptors shown here come from a man between 35 and 55 years old with HIV. The CDR3 runs from the conserved cysteine through the conserved F or W. Expanded clones get a size class; other rows say once, few or many, or leave the size out.

length	V	size	J	CDR3
15	TRBV30	-	TRBJ1-5	CAWSQGVVGNQPQHF
14	TRBV29-1	-	TRBJ1-1	CSVEGTGGATEAFF
13	TRBV27	-	TRBJ2-2	CASSFSRTGELFF
15	TRBV6-1	-	TRBJ1-2	CASSESPGTVYGYTF
13	TRBV15	-	TRBJ2-7	CATSVGTTYEQYF
16	TRBV11-3	-	TRBJ2-1	CASSSVIAGPSNEQFF
19	TRBV27	-	TRBJ1-5	CASSLETIPGVYSNQPQHF
13	TRBV5-5	-	TRBJ2-1	CASSFSPYNEQFF
18	TRBV5-1	-	TRBJ2-3	CASSSLASGRSVTDTQYF
13	TRBV6-1	-	TRBJ2-5	CASIRGIRETQYF
15	TRBV9	-	TRBJ2-5	CASSVGGGVGETQYF
13	TRBV19	-	TRBJ2-1	CASSIVTGNEQFF
13	TRBV5-6	once	TRBJ2-1	CASSLAARNEQFF
15	TRBV30	-	TRBJ2-2	CAWSSTAGYTGELFF
15	TRBV4-1	-	TRBJ2-7	CASSQDPASGNEQYF
15	TRBV7-6	-	TRBJ1-3	CASRRDRGSGNTIYF
15	TRBV6-5	-	TRBJ2-7	CASSPASGGSYEQYF
18	TRBV19	-	TRBJ1-1	CASSPERGSARWNTEAFF
18	TRBV5-5	-	TRBJ2-2	CASSRLRSTGGYSGELFF
17	TRBV11-3	-	TRBJ2-5	CASSFPWGSGSGETQYF
14	TRBV7-9	-	TRBJ2-5	CASSLEGVVKTQYF
16	TRBV6-1	-	TRBJ2-7	CASSVGQGQLPYEQYF
16	TRBV7-8	-	TRBJ1-5	CASSFTGGRGNQPQHF
20	TRBV18	-	TRBJ1-1	CASSRGGGIGTGVRSTEAFF
14	TRBV7-9	few	TRBJ1-4	CASSSDRSNEKLFF
13	TRBV11-2	-	TRBJ1-5	CASSGAGNQPQHF
16	TRBV5-1	-	TRBJ2-3	CASSLDGGSGTDTQYF
14	TRBV5-1	once	TRBJ1-4	CASSSSLTNEKLFF
12	TRBV6-5	-	TRBJ1-1	CASSYGAEEAFF
17	TRBV4-1	-	TRBJ2-7	CASSQVAQGAASYEQYF
13	TRBV30	-	TRBJ1-1	CAWRSPPGAEAFF
15	TRBV14	-	TRBJ2-1	CASSQGSGRDNEQFF
14	TRBV29-1	-	TRBJ2-3	CSVDNSIAPDTQYF
15	TRBV4-2	-	TRBJ1-1	CASSQAPGMNTEAFF
12	TRBV6-1	-	TRBJ2-2	CASSEGNGELFF
15	TRBV5-6	-	TRBJ2-1	CASSLWDRVYNEQFF
15	TRBV28	-	TRBJ2-4	CASSLGGIKADIQYF
19	TRBV2	-	TRBJ2-3	CASSGGLAGFHMSTDTQYF
12	TRBV2	-	TRBJ2-1	CASRRDDNEQFF
17	TRBV7-8	-	TRBJ2-3	CASSLWSSGTSTDTQYF
14	TRBV5-1	-	TRBJ1-3	CASSLDPSGNTIYF
17	TRBV18	-	TRBJ1-1	CASSPPGRGTGGTEAFF
15	TRBV21-1	-	TRBJ1-1	CASSKDNRRNTEAFF
15	TRBV4-1	few	TRBJ1-5	CASSQREYSNQPQHF
16	TRBV2	-	TRBJ1-5	CASSGTGINSNQPQHF
20	TRBV5-1	-	TRBJ2-1	CASSLTAPRIAGAHYNEQFF
16	TRBV7-9	-	TRBJ1-1	CASSFRQGVFNTEAFF
14	TRBV5-8	-	TRBJ2-1	CASSGWRIHNEQFF
17	TRBV5-1	-	TRBJ2-6	CASSLLGYPSGANVLTF
15	TRBV7-8	-	TRBJ2-7	CASRSGGTGSDEQYF
14	TRBV27	-	TRBJ1-6	CASSTGSFTTPLHF
14	TRBV2	-	TRBJ1-5	CASSTDARNQPQHF
14	TRBV6-5	-	TRBJ2-2	CASTPDSNTGELFF
12	TRBV7-9	few	TRBJ1-2	CASSLLRDGYTF
14	TRBV15	-	TRBJ1-5	CATSRVTSNQPQHF